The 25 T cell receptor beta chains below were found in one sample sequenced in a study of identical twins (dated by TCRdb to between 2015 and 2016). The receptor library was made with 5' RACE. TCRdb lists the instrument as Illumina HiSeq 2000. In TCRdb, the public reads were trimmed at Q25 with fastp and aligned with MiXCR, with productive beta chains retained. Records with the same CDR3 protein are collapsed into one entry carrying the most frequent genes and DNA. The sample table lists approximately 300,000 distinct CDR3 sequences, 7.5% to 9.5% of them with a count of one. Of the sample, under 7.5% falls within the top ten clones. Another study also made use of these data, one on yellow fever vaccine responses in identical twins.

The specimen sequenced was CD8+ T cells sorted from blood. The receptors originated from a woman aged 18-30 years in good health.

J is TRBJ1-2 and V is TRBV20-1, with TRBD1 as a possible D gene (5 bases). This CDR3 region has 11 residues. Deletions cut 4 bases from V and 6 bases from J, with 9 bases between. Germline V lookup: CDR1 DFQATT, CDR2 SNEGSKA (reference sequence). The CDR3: CSAIWGDGYTF. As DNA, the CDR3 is TGCAGTGCTATTTGGGGGGATGGCTACACCTTC.

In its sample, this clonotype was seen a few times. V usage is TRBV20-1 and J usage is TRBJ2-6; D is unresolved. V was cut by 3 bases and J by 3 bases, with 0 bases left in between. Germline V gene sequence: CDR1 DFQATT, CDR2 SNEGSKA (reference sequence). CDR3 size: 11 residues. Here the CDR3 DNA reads TGCAGTGCTAGTGGGGCCAACGTCCTGACTTTC. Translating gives CSASGANVLTF.

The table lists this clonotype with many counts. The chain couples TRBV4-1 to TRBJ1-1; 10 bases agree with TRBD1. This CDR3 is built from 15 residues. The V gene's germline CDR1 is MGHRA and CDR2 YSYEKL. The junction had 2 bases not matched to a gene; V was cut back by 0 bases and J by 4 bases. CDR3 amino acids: CASSQDWTGGTEAFF. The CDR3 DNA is TGCGCCAGCAGCCAAGATTGGACAGGGGGCACTGAAGCTTTCTTT.

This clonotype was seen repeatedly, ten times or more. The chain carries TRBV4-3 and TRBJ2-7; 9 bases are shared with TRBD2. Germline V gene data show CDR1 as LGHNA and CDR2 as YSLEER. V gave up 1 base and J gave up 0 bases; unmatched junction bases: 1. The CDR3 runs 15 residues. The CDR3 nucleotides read TGCGCCAGCAGCCAAGGACTAGCGGTCTCCTACGAGCAGTACTTC. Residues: CASSQGLAVSYEQYF.

Written as DNA, the CDR3 is TGCGCCAGCAGCCAAGAAAGGTACTCCTACGAGCAGTACTTC. Its translation: CASSQERYSYEQYF. V gene TRBV4-3 combines with J gene TRBJ2-7; D is unresolved. Germline CDR1 reads LGHNA; CDR2 reads YSLEER. The CDR3 extends over 14 amino acids. V gave up 0 bases and J gave up 0 bases, with 6 bases separating them.

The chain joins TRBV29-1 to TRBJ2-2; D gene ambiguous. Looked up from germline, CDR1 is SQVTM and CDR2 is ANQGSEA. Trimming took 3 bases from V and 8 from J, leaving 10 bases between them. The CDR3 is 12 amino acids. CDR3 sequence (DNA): TGCAGCGTTGAGCTGTTGGTGGGGGAGCTGTTTTTT. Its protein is CSVELLVGELFF.

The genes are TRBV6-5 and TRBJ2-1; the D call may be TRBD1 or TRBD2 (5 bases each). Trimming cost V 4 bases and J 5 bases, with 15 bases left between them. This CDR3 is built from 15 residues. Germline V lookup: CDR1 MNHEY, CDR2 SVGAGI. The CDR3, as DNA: TGTGCCAGCAGTTTTGAGAGGGGCACCAACAATGAGCAGTTCTTC. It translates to CASSFERGTNNEQFF.

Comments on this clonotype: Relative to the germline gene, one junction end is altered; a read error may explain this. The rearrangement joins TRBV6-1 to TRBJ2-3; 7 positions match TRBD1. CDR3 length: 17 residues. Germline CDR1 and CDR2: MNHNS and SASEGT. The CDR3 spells CARSSTGQDIVSHTQYF. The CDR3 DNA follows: TGTGCCCGCAGCTCGACCGGACAGGATATTGTGTCACATACGCAGTATTTT.

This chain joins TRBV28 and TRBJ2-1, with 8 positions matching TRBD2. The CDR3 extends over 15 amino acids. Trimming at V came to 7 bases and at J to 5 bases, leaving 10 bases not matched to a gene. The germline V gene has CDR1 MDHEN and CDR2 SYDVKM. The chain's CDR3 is CASTLRIAGHNEQFF. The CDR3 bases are TGTGCCAGCACCCTGCGAATAGCGGGACACAATGAGCAGTTCTTC. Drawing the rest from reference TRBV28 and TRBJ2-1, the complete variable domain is DVKVTQSSRYLVKRTGEKVFLECVQDMDHENMFWYRQDPGLGLRLIYFSYDVKMKEKGDIPEGYSVSREKKERFSLILESASTNQTSMYLCASTLRIAGHNEQFFGPGTRLTVL.

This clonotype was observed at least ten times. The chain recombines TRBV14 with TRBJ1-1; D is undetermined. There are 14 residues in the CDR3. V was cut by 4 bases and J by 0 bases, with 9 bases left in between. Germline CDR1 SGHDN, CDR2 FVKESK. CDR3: CASSPRIMNTEAFF. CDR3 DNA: TGTGCCAGCAGCCCACGGATAATGAACACTGAAGCTTTCTTT.

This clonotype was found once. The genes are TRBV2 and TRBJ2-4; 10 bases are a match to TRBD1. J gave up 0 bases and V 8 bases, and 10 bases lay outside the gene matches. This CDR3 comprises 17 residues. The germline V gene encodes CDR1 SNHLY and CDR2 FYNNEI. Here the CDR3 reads CASYRTGGALAKNIQYF. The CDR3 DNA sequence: TGTGCCAGCTATAGGACAGGGGGTGCCCTAGCCAAAAACATTCAGTACTTC.

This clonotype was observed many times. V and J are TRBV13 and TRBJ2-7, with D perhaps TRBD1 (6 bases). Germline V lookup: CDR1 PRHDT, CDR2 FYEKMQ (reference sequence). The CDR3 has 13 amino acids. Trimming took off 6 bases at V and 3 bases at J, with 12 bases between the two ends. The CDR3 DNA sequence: TGTGCCAGCAGGGCCAGGGGATTCTACGAGCAGTACTTC. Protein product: CASRARGFYEQYF.

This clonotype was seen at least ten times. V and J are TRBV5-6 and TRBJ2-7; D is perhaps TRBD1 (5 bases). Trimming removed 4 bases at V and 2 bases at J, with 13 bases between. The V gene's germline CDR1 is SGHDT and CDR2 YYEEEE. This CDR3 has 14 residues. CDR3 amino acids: CASSPPGNTYEQYF. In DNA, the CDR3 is TGTGCCAGCAGCCCCCCAGGGAATACCTACGAGCAGTACTTC.

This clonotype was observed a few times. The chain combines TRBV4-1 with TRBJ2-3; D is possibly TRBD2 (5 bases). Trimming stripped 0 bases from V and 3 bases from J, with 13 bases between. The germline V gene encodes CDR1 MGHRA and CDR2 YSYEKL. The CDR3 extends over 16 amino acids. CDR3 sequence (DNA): TGCGCCAGCAGCCAAGATTCGGGGTTGGGGACAGATACGCAGTATTTT. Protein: CASSQDSGLGTDTQYF.

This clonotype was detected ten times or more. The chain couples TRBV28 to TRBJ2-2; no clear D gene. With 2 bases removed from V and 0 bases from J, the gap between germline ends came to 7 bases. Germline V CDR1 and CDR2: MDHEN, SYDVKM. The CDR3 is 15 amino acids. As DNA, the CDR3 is TGTGCCAGCAGTTTAAGGACGGCGAACACCGGGGAGCTGTTTTTT. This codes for CASSLRTANTGELFF.

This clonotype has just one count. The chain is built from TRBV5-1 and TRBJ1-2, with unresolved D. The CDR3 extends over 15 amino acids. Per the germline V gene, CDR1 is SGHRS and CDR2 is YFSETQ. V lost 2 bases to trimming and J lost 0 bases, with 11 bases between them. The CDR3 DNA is TGCGCCAGCAGCTTAGCAGTTGGGACTAACTATGGCTACACCTTC. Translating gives CASSLAVGTNYGYTF.

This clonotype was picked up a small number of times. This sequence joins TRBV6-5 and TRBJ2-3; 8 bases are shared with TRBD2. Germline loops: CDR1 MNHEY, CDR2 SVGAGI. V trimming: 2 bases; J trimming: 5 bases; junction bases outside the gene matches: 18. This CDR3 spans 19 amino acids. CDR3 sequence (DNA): TGTGCCAGCAGTTACCCCCCCGAATTGCGGGGGGCAAATAAAGATACGCAGTATTTT. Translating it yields CASSYPPELRGANKDTQYF.

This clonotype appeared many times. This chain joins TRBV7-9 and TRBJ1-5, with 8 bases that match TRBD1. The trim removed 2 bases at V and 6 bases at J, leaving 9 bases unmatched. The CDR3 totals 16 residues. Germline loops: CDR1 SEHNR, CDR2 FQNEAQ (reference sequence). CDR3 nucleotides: TGTGCCAGCAGCTTAACAGGACAGGGAGTAGGTCAGCCCCAGCATTTT. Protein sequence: CASSLTGQGVGQPQHF.

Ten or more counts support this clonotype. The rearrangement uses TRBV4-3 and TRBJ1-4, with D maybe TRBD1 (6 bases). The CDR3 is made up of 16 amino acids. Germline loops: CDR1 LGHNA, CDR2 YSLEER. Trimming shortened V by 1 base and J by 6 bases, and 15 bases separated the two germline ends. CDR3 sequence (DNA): TGCGCCAGCAGCCAAGGCAAGGGGGTTCCGTATGAAAAACTGTTTTTT. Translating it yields CASSQGKGVPYEKLFF.

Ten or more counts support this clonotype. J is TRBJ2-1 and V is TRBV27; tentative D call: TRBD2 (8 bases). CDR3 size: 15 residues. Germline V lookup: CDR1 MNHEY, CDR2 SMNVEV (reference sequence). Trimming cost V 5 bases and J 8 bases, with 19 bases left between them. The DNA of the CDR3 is TGTGCCAGCAGTCAAACGGGAGGGGGCATCTATGAGCAGTTCTTC. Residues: CASSQTGGGIYEQFF.

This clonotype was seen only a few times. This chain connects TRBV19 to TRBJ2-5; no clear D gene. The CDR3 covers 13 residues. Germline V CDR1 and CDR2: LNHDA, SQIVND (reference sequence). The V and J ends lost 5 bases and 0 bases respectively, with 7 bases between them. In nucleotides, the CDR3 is TGTGCCAGTAGTTTCAGTTACCAAGAGACCCAGTACTTC. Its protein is CASSFSYQETQYF.

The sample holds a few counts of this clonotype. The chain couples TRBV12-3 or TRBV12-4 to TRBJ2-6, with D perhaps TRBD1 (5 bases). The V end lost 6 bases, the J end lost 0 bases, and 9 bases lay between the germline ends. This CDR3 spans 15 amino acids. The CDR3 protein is CASRSGFSGANVLTF. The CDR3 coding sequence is TGTGCCAGCAGGTCAGGGTTCTCTGGGGCCAACGTCCTGACTTTC.

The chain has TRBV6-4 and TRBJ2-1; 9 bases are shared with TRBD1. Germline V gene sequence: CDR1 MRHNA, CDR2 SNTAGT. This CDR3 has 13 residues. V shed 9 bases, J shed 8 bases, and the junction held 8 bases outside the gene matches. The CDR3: CASSQGASDEQFF. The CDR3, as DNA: TGTGCCAGTTCACAGGGGGCAAGCGATGAGCAGTTCTTC.

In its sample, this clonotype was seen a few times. CDR3 coding DNA: TGTGCCAGCAGTTTAACGGACAGGGGGAACACTGAAGCTTTCTTT. Translating it yields CASSLTDRGNTEAFF. The rearrangement uses TRBV12-3 or TRBV12-4 and TRBJ1-1; 9 nucleotides agree with TRBD1. The CDR3 length is 15 residues. After removal of 2 bases from V and 1 base from J, the junction contained 2 bases not matched to a gene.

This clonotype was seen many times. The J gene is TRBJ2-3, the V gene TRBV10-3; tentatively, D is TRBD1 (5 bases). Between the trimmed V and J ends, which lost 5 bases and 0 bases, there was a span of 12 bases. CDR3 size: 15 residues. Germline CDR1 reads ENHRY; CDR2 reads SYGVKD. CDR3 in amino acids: CAISTTGASTDTQYF. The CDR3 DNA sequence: TGTGCCATCAGTACTACAGGCGCTAGCACAGATACGCAGTATTTT.